This TCR beta chain came from a study of siplizumab effects on memory and regulatory T cells. General observations from the study: No assignable naive or memory phenotype existed for roughly 75-96% of proliferating CD4+ or CD8+ clones. There appeared to be greater diversity in naive T cells than in memory cells, and naive T cells seemed major contributors to the alloresponse.

The CDR3 has 12 amino acids. V gave up 1 base and J gave up 6 bases, with 5 bases separating them. Germline loops: CDR1 SGHNT, CDR2 YENEEA. Where three donor pairs were concerned, the unstimulated naive, memory, effector memory and TEMRA subsets underwent sequencing. Per-sample assaying covered some 10^5 TCR templates. Profiling relied on immunoSEQ multiplex PCR, and the TCRdb table lists in-frame clones only, not all of them. The data show 70,000 to 95,000 clones, with around 97% seen just once and around 0.031% held by the top ten. On this clone itself: Its cognate antigen is unknown.

The chain is built from TRBV11-3 and TRBJ2-3, with D perhaps matching TRBD2 (5 bases). This receptor was identified in a human donor in good health. Input material: naive CD4+ T cells sorted from blood. The CDR3 is CASSLGGDTQYF. The CDR3 nucleotides are TGTGCCAGCAGCTTAGGCGGGGATACGCAGTATTTT.